The next 29 T cell receptor beta chains were all read from a single sample in a study of blood T cell repertoires in COVID-19. Sequencing was performed with immunoSEQ multiplex PCR; in TCRdb, only in-frame clones are kept and a portion is missing. There are about 120,000 clones in the sample; 75% to 90% occur only once, and 25% to 30% lies in the top ten. Sequenced input: peripheral blood. The receptor set was obtained from a man aged 65 to 85 with active or convalescent COVID-19.

The V and J genes are TRBV14 and TRBJ2-7, with TRBD1 matching over 10 bases. Trimming removed 1 base from V and 2 bases from J; junction bases left unmatched: 8. Germline CDR1 reads SGHDN; CDR2 reads FVKESK. This CDR3 has 17 residues. The DNA for the CDR3 is TGTGCCAGCAGCCAAGCCTCCCTGGACAGGGGGACCTACGAGCAGTACTTC. It yields the protein CASSQASLDRGTYEQYF. Variable domain in full (rest from reference TRBV14 and TRBJ2-7): EAGVTQFPSHSVIEKGQTVTLRCDPISGHDNLYWYRRVMGKEIKFLLHFVKESKQDESGMPNNRFLAERTGGTYSTLKVQPAELEDSGVYFCASSQASLDRGTYEQYFGPGTRLTVT.

The chain has TRBV7-2 and TRBJ2-2, with TRBD2 as a possible D gene (6 bases). From germline, CDR1 is SGHTA and CDR2 FQGNSA. V was cut by 0 bases and J by 6 bases, with 14 bases left in between. The CDR3 has 16 amino acids. DNA for the CDR3: TGTGCCAGCAGCTTAGCTCGGACGGAGGGGTCCGGGGAGCTGTTTTTT. Amino acid sequence: CASSLARTEGSGELFF.

As for this clone: Other nucleotide sequences from this sample produce the same CDR3. CDR3 loop: CSVESGSGNTIYF. The CDR3 nucleotides read TGCAGCGTTGAAAGCGGATCTGGAAACACCATATATTTT. The chain combines TRBV29-1 with TRBJ1-3; D unclear. The germline CDR1 and CDR2 sequences are SQVTM and ANQGSEA. V was clipped by 2 bases and J by 1 base, with 6 bases between them. This CDR3 has 13 residues.

The chain recombines TRBV19 with TRBJ1-5; tentatively, D is TRBD1 (6 bases). Looked up from germline, CDR1 is LNHDA and CDR2 is SQIVND (reference sequence). The V end was cut by 5 bases, the J end by 4 bases, with 9 bases between. The CDR3 consists of 13 residues. Here the CDR3 reads CASSPTGNQPQHF. For the CDR3, the DNA is TGTGCCAGTAGTCCAACAGGGAATCAGCCCCAGCATTTT.

The chain couples TRBV3-1 (or the pseudogene TRBV3-2) to TRBJ2-1; the D gene is possibly TRBD1 (6 bases). The germline gives CDR1 LGHDT, CDR2 YNNKEL (reference sequence). With 4 bases removed from V and 0 bases from J, the gap between germline ends came to 10 bases. The CDR3 extends over 15 amino acids. The CDR3 sequence is CASSPSGVSYNEQFF. The CDR3 DNA reads TGTGCCAGCAGCCCGTCAGGGGTCTCCTACAATGAGCAGTTCTTC.

The chain carries TRBV28 and TRBJ2-2, with 12 positions matching TRBD2. CDR3 length: 15 residues. The V gene end was trimmed by 6 bases and the J gene end by 6 bases; junction bases not matched to a gene: 5. The germline CDR1 and CDR2 sequences are MDHEN and SYDVKM. The CDR3 DNA follows: TGTGCCAGCAGCCGGACTAGCGGGAAGGCCGGGGAGCTGTTTTTT. It is translated as CASSRTSGKAGELFF.

This rearrangement joins TRBV3-1 (or the pseudogene TRBV3-2) to TRBJ1-4, with D hard to call. V gave up 0 bases and J gave up 13 bases, with 12 bases separating them. This CDR3 is 13 amino acids long. Germline CDR1 and CDR2: LGHDT and YNNKEL (reference sequence). This CDR3 is CASSQEGRSGLFF. The DNA of the CDR3 is TGTGCCAGCAGCCAAGAGGGGAGATCCGGACTGTTTTTT.

The CDR3, as DNA: TGTGCCAGCAGGGGGACTAGCGGACCGCTTAGCACAGATACGCAGTATTTT. Protein: CASRGTSGPLSTDTQYF. This sequence joins TRBV28 and TRBJ2-3; 11 bases are shared with TRBD2. Trimming removed 6 bases from V and 0 bases from J; junction bases left unmatched: 8. CDR1 and CDR2 from the germline V gene are MDHEN and SYDVKM. This CDR3 is 17 amino acids long.

This chain connects TRBV10-3 to TRBJ2-1; 11 bases agree with TRBD2. V was clipped by 8 bases and J by 4 bases; unmatched bases: 1. Germline CDR1 is ENHRY and CDR2 is SYGVKD. The CDR3 is 13 residues long. CDR3 region: CAIGTSGYNEQFF. The CDR3 nucleotides read TGTGCCATCGGGACTAGCGGATACAATGAGCAGTTCTTC.

This clone was seen a single time. V gene TRBV7-6 combines with J gene TRBJ1-1, with D possibly matching TRBD1 (5 bases). The CDR3 runs to 16 residues. Trimming took 5 bases from V and 6 from J, leaving 22 bases between them. CDR1 SGHVS and CDR2 FNYEAQ come from the germline V gene. The CDR3 bases are TGTGCCAGCAGCCTCCGGGGGGGATGGGGTAACGCTGAAGCTTTCTTT. Translated: CASSLRGGWGNAEAFF.

V and J are TRBV10-2 and TRBJ2-7, with 7 bases aligning to TRBD1. Germline assignment: CDR1 WSHSY and CDR2 SAAADI. The J segment lost 2 bases and the V segment lost 0 bases, leaving 4 bases of the junction unmatched. This CDR3 is 15 amino acids long. The CDR3 here is CASSESGGQTYEQYF. The CDR3 nucleotides read TGCGCCAGCAGTGAGTCTGGGGGACAGACCTACGAGCAGTACTTC.

The V gene is TRBV6-2 or TRBV6-3, the J gene TRBJ2-2; TRBD2 matches 8 bases. The germline gives CDR1 MNHEY, CDR2 SVGEGT. The V gene end was trimmed by 6 bases and the J gene end by 3 bases; junction bases not matched to a gene: 6. This CDR3 contains 15 residues. CDR3 DNA: TGTGCCAGCAGCTCGACTAGCGCCGACACCGGGGAGCTGTTTTTT. This codes for CASSSTSADTGELFF.

The chain couples TRBV2 to TRBJ2-3, with TRBD1 identical over 8 bases. V shed 8 bases, J shed 2 bases, and the junction held 9 bases outside the gene matches. Germline V gene lookup returns CDR1 SNHLY and CDR2 FYNNEI. The CDR3 has 15 amino acids. The CDR3 region is CASRRRTGNTDTQYF. The CDR3 DNA sequence: TGTGCCAGCCGAAGGAGGACAGGGAACACAGATACGCAGTATTTT.

This chain links TRBV6-6 with TRBJ2-5, with D perhaps TRBD2 (6 bases). Germline CDR1 MNHNY, CDR2 SVGAGI (reference sequence). The CDR3 totals 13 residues. V was shortened by 5 bases and J by 5 bases, with 12 bases between the two germline ends. CDR3 DNA: TGTGCCAGCAGTAAGGGACTCAGGGAGACCCAGTACTTC. It encodes CASSKGLRETQYF.

V is TRBV10-3 and J is TRBJ1-3, with D possibly being TRBD1 (6 bases). V was clipped by 6 bases and J by 7 bases, with 16 bases between them. CDR1 is ENHRY and CDR2 is SYGVKD in the germline V gene. The CDR3 is 14 residues long. The CDR3 nucleotides are TGTGCCATCAGCCCGGCGGGGGCTAGTAACACCATATATTTT. Residues: CAISPAGASNTIYF.

The V and J genes are TRBV9 and TRBJ2-1; TRBD2 aligns across 12 bases. This CDR3 spans 17 amino acids. V was clipped by 3 bases and J by 6 bases; unmatched bases: 10. CDR1 and CDR2 (germline): SGDLS, YYNGEE. The CDR3 DNA follows: TGTGCCAGCAGCGCTGAAAGGGGACTAGCGGGCTCCAATGAGCAGTTCTTC. Residues: CASSAERGLAGSNEQFF.

J is TRBJ1-2 and V is TRBV11-2; 9 nucleotides align to TRBD1. This CDR3 has 14 amino acids. Germline V gene data show CDR1 as SGHAT and CDR2 as FQNNGV. With V trimmed by 5 bases and J by 8 bases, 9 bases remained unmatched. The CDR3 bases are TGTGCCAGCAGCGGGGTGGGGACAGGGTCCGGCTACACCTTC. This sequence encodes CASSGVGTGSGYTF.

This clone was observed a handful of times. The chain recombines TRBV6-1 with TRBJ2-2; weak D call: TRBD1 (6 bases). The germline CDR1 and CDR2 sequences are MNHNS and SASEGT. The length of the CDR3 is 14 residues. The V end was cut by 2 bases, the J end by 7 bases, with 11 bases between. This CDR3 reads CASSEQGSSGELFF. The CDR3 DNA follows: TGTGCCAGCAGTGAACAGGGGTCGAGCGGGGAGCTGTTTTTT.

V usage is TRBV5-4 and J usage is TRBJ2-5; 9 bases line up with TRBD1. The CDR3 contains 15 residues. With 4 bases clipped from V and 4 bases from J, the junction kept 8 bases outside the gene matches. CDR1 is SGHNT, CDR2 YYREEE, per germline (reference sequence). DNA for the CDR3: TGTGCCAGCAGCCTCGCGGGACAGGGAGGAGAGACCCAGTACTTC. Its translation: CASSLAGQGGETQYF.

A few counts support this clone. V usage is TRBV5-1 and J usage is TRBJ1-6, with 10 bases lining up with TRBD1. With V trimmed by 0 bases and J by 7 bases, 4 bases remained unmatched. The CDR3 consists of 16 residues. From germline, CDR1 is SGHRS and CDR2 YFSETQ. CDR3 sequence reads: CASSLDGTGVNSPLHF. The CDR3 DNA reads TGCGCCAGCAGCTTGGATGGGACAGGGGTGAATTCACCCCTCCACTTT.

The chain is built from TRBV11-2 and TRBJ1-5; D ambiguous. Germline V gives CDR1 SGHAT, CDR2 FQNNGV. CDR3 length equals 14 residues. V dropped 1 base and J dropped 2 bases, with 6 bases sitting between them. The CDR3 sequence is CASSLGRGNQPQHF. In nucleotides, the CDR3 is TGTGCCAGCAGCTTAGGACGGGGCAATCAGCCCCAGCATTTT.

The chain has TRBV30 and TRBJ1-5; tentatively, D is TRBD1 (6 bases). CDR1 and CDR2 from the germline V gene are GTSNPN and SVGIG (reference sequence). This CDR3 has 13 residues. The V end lost 4 bases, the J end lost 0 bases, and 7 bases lay between the germline ends. CDR3: CAWNRDSNQPQHF. The CDR3 nucleotides are TGTGCCTGGAACAGGGATAGCAATCAGCCCCAGCATTTT. Full variable domain (rest looked up from reference TRBV30 and TRBJ1-5): SQTIHQWPATLVQPVGSPLSLECTVEGTSNPNLYWYRQAAGRGLQLLFYSVGIGQISSEVPQNLSASRPQDRQFILSSKKLLLSDSGFYLCAWNRDSNQPQHFGDGTRLSIL.

The V and J genes are TRBV6-6 and TRBJ1-1, with a weak D call TRBD1 (6 bases). The germline V gene encodes CDR1 MNHNY and CDR2 SVGAGI (reference sequence). V was trimmed by 7 bases and J by 1 base, leaving 16 bases between them. This CDR3 is built from 15 residues. As DNA, the CDR3 is TGTGCCAGCAAGATCGTGACAGGAGCGAACACTGAAGCTTTCTTT. Translating it yields CASKIVTGANTEAFF.

The chain has TRBV6-1 and TRBJ1-6; 9 nucleotides line up with TRBD1. With V trimmed by 7 bases and J by 8 bases, 6 bases remained unmatched. The CDR3 runs 14 residues. Germline values: CDR1 MNHNS, CDR2 SASEGT. The CDR3, as DNA: TGTGCCAGCACCGCACAGGGGGCAGATTCACCCCTCCACTTT. Its protein product is CASTAQGADSPLHF.

This sequence joins TRBV19 and TRBJ2-7; 9 bases match TRBD1. Germline values: CDR1 LNHDA, CDR2 SQIVND (reference sequence). V was clipped by 4 bases and J by 6 bases; unmatched bases: 4. The CDR3 has 13 amino acids. In DNA, the CDR3 is TGTGCCAGTAGTAACCGGGACAGGGTCGAGCAGTACTTC. Translated, it gives CASSNRDRVEQYF.

J is TRBJ1-1 and V is TRBV5-1, with a tentative D call TRBD1 (5 bases). Trimming stripped 4 bases from V and 0 bases from J, with 28 bases between. This CDR3 has 20 amino acids. The V gene's germline CDR1 is SGHRS and CDR2 YFSETQ. This CDR3 is CASSRKRQEGEGRMNTEAFF. The CDR3 DNA reads as TGCGCCAGCAGCAGGAAGAGGCAGGAAGGGGAAGGGAGGATGAACACTGAAGCTTTCTTT.

This chain joins TRBV18 and TRBJ1-3, with 7 bases that match TRBD1. This CDR3 is 15 amino acids long. V was pared by 6 bases and J by 0 bases, with 5 bases of the junction left unmatched. The germline gives CDR1 KGHSH, CDR2 LQKENI. As DNA, the CDR3 is TGTGCCAGCTCCGGGACAGCTTACTCTGGAAACACCATATATTTT. Translated, it gives CASSGTAYSGNTIYF. The full variable domain, with the rest looked up from reference TRBV18 and TRBJ1-3, is NAGVMQNPRHLVRRRGQEARLRCSPMKGHSHVYWYRQLPEEGLKFMVYLQKENIIDESGMPKERFSAEFPKEGPSILRIQQVVRGDSAAYFCASSGTAYSGNTIYFGEGSWLTVV.

The chain couples TRBV7-9 to TRBJ2-7; 7 bases fit TRBD2. CDR1 and CDR2 from the germline V gene are SEHNR and FQNEAQ (reference sequence). J was trimmed by 3 bases and V by 2 bases; bases with no gene match: 4. This CDR3 has 14 residues. Written as DNA, the CDR3 is TGTGCCAGCAGCTTACCCGGGGGGAGCTACGAGCAGTACTTC. Its translation is CASSLPGGSYEQYF.

The J gene is TRBJ2-2, the V gene TRBV7-9; 11 bases align to TRBD1. CDR1 is SEHNR and CDR2 is FQNEAQ in the germline V gene (reference sequence). The V segment lost 11 bases and the J segment 4 bases; nucleotides outside the gene matches: 12. The CDR3 sequence is 16 residues long. As DNA, the CDR3 is TGTGCCGGACGATGGACAGGGGGCAAGGGCACCGGGGAGCTGTTTTTT. It encodes CAGRWTGGKGTGELFF.